Included here is one TCR beta chain sequence, with context. The antigen remains unidentified. The data originate from a study of T cell responses to AZD1222 COVID-19 vaccine. Findings and caveats of the study: Reports indicate that nearly half of spike-specific TCRs are directed at unmutated variant regions. Clonal diversity may have been underestimated in mostly white British donors.

The repertoire was sequenced with immunoSEQ multiplex PCR; TCRdb's copy has only in-frame clones and lacks some. The repertoire holds under 150,000 clones, with about 94% as singletons. V shed 3 bases and J shed 2 bases, with 11 bases lying between them. The V gene's germline CDR1 is SGHDT and CDR2 YYEEEE. The CDR3 extends over 14 amino acids. The sequenced sample was peripheral blood, obtained on day 0 of AZD1222 vaccination. The chain links TRBV5-6 to TRBJ1-2; D is unresolved. The origin of this receptor is an adult in good health. The CDR3 spells CASSSGPGNYGYTF. The DNA for the CDR3 is TGTGCCAGCAGCTCCGGACCTGGCAACTATGGCTACACCTTC.